Listed here are 28 T cell receptor beta chains from one sample, sequenced in a study of T cell repertoires in cytomegalovirus infection. Which antigens these TCRs recognize remains unknown. MiXCR, run by TCRdb on the reads, gives a single entry per CDR3 protein. The sample has a few hundred thousand distinct CDR3 sequences; about 33% are singletons. The sequencing here drew on cultured PBMCs, taken from culture after CMV antigen stimulation. The receptors stem from a human donor in good health (CMV status not recorded). Some clones in this sample may be carry-over from other donors' samples.

This chain connects TRBV20-1 to TRBJ1-2; 12 bases agree with TRBD1. V shed 6 bases, J shed 4 bases, and the junction held 18 bases outside the gene matches. This CDR3 spans 18 amino acids. Germline V CDR1 and CDR2: DFQATT, SNEGSKA (reference sequence). The CDR3 protein is CSAVDQGTGGFGLYGYTF. Here the CDR3 DNA reads TGCAGTGCGGTCGATCAAGGGACAGGGGGCTTTGGCCTCTATGGCTACACCTTC.

The V gene is TRBV5-4, the J gene TRBJ2-2; a possible D gene is TRBD2 (6 bases). CDR1 SGHNT and CDR2 YYREEE come from the germline V gene (reference sequence). The ends were cut back, 4 bases at V and 1 base at J, with 14 bases in the middle. The CDR3 sequence is 16 residues long. This chain's CDR3 is CASSPPSGENTGELFF. DNA for the CDR3: TGTGCCAGCAGCCCCCCCTCGGGGGAGAACACCGGGGAGCTGTTTTTT.

This clonotype was detected a few times. This sequence joins TRBV9 and TRBJ2-1; 10 bases line up with TRBD2. Germline values: CDR1 SGDLS, CDR2 YYNGEE. V dropped 4 bases and J dropped 2; count of bases not matched to a gene: 15. The CDR3 runs 19 residues. For the CDR3, the DNA is TGTGCCAGCAGCCGGACAGTGGATCTCCTAGCGGGAGCCTACAATGAGCAGTTCTTC. It encodes CASSRTVDLLAGAYNEQFF.

CDR3 in DNA: TGTGCCAGTAGTATAGATCCGGCGTCTTGGCTCGGTTTTACCGGGGAGCTGTTTTTT. This encodes CASSIDPASWLGFTGELFF. V is TRBV19 and J is TRBJ2-2; D not certain. V was trimmed by 0 bases and J by 5 bases, leaving 22 bases between them. Germline-derived CDR1 and CDR2 are LNHDA and SQIVND (reference sequence). The CDR3 has 19 residues. Full variable domain (rest looked up from reference TRBV19 and TRBJ2-2): DGGITQSPKYLFRKEGQNVTLSCEQNLNHDAMYWYRQDPGQGLRLIYYSQIVNDFQKGDIAEGYSVSREKKESFPLTVTSAQKNPTAFYLCASSIDPASWLGFTGELFFGEGSRLTVL.

Only a few counts were recorded for this clonotype. This chain connects TRBV7-6 to TRBJ2-7; possibly TRBD2 for D (6 bases). Trimming pared 1 base from V and 3 bases from J, leaving 7 bases between. Germline lookup yields CDR1 SGHVS and CDR2 FNYEAQ. This CDR3 region has 13 residues. The CDR3 bases are TGTGCCAGCAGCTTAGGCGGGATCTACGAGCAGTACGTC. Protein product: CASSLGGIYEQYV.

The gene calls are TRBV27 and TRBJ2-7, with 8 bases aligning to TRBD1. Germline CDR1 is MNHEY and CDR2 is SMNVEV (reference sequence). The V segment lost 1 base and the J segment 6 bases; nucleotides outside the gene matches: 8. The CDR3 has 15 amino acids. This CDR3 is CASSLFVTGAVEQYF. The CDR3 coding sequence is TGTGCCAGCAGTTTATTCGTGACAGGGGCTGTCGAGCAGTACTTC.

This clonotype was seen a handful of times. The chain joins TRBV7-2 to TRBJ2-5; 8 nucleotides align to TRBD2. Germline trimming cut 3 bases from V and 4 bases from J; bases unmatched to any gene: 7. This CDR3 contains 15 residues. Germline CDR1 reads SGHTA; CDR2 reads FQGNSA. The CDR3 region is CASSFTGGRLETQYF. The CDR3 DNA reads as TGTGCCAGCAGCTTTACTGGCGGGAGGCTAGAGACCCAGTACTTC.

The V gene is TRBV20-1, the J gene TRBJ2-7; TRBD2 aligns across 10 bases. V was clipped by 3 bases and J by 2 bases; unmatched bases: 7. There are 15 residues in the CDR3. Germline loops: CDR1 DFQATT, CDR2 SNEGSKA (reference sequence). In DNA, the CDR3 is TGCAGTGCTAGCGTAGCGGGAGGCCCGACCTACGAGCAGTACTTC. Encoded protein: CSASVAGGPTYEQYF.

The table lists this clonotype with a few counts. This sequence joins TRBV11-2 and TRBJ2-7, with TRBD1 matching over 8 bases. Trimming removed 0 bases from V and 5 bases from J; junction bases left unmatched: 6. The germline V gene encodes CDR1 SGHAT and CDR2 FQNNGV. The CDR3 length is 15 residues. DNA of the CDR3: TGTGCCAGCAGCTTAGACAGGGGGCGCCTAGACGAGCAGTACGTC. The encoded protein is CASSLDRGRLDEQYV.

This clonotype was recorded a few times. The chain carries TRBV11-3 and TRBJ2-5; D unresolved. The germline V and J ends were trimmed by 4 bases and 5 bases, with 17 bases remaining between them. CDR3 length: 15 residues. CDR1 is SGHNT, CDR2 YENEEA, per germline. For the CDR3, the DNA is TGTGCCAGCAGCTCAACCACCAGGTCAAGGGAGACCCAGTACTTC. It is translated as CASSSTTRSRETQYF.

On this clonotype: Given a much more abundant clone one base away, this may be a read error. The V gene is TRBV12-3 or TRBV12-4, the J gene TRBJ2-1; D is undetermined. The CDR3 loop spans 11 amino acids. V lost 5 bases and J 10 bases, leaving 9 bases between the germline ends. The CDR3 bases are TGTGCCAGCAGTCGACAATTCGAGCAGTTCTTC. This translates into CASSRQFEQFF.

The chain recombines TRBV7-2 with TRBJ2-7; no clear D. The CDR3 consists of 13 residues. Trimming left V 1 base short and J 2 bases short, with 6 bases between. Germline V CDR1 and CDR2: SGHTA, FQGNSA. CDR3 sequence: CASSLDRTYEQYV. CDR3 nucleotides: TGTGCCAGCAGCTTAGACAGAACCTACGAGCAGTACGTC.

The chain joins TRBV6-6 to TRBJ1-5, with D perhaps matching TRBD1 (5 bases). Germline CDR1 reads MNHNY; CDR2 reads SVGAGI (reference sequence). Trimming removed 5 bases from V and 3 bases from J, with 14 bases in between. The CDR3 runs 15 residues. CDR3 in DNA: TGTGCCAGCAGTCCTTCCAGGGCGAACAATCAGCCCCAGCATTTT. Translating gives CASSPSRANNQPQHF.

This clonotype has a count of ten or more. The chain is built from TRBV7-2 and TRBJ1-1; no firm D call. V was clipped by 4 bases and J by 4 bases, with 19 bases between them. There are 16 residues in the CDR3. Germline V lookup: CDR1 SGHTA, CDR2 FQGNSA. CDR3 nucleotide sequence: TGTGCCAGCAGCTCCCTCCTGTTCCCCCGGGGCACTGAAGCTTTCTTT. It is translated as CASSSLLFPRGTEAFF.

V and J are TRBV6-6 and TRBJ1-1; no definite D call. The CDR3 loop spans 12 amino acids. Germline CDR1 and CDR2: MNHNY and SVGAGI (reference sequence). Between the trimmed V and J ends, which lost 6 bases and 7 bases, there was a span of 12 bases. CDR3 sequence (DNA): TGTGCCAGCAGAGGCCAGAGACTTGAAGCTTTCTTT. As protein: CASRGQRLEAFF.

The chain recombines TRBV18 with TRBJ2-3; 13 nucleotides line up with TRBD2. The germline CDR1 and CDR2 sequences are KGHSH and LQKENI. This CDR3 comprises 17 residues. V shed 3 bases, J shed 0 bases, and the junction held 3 bases outside the gene matches. As DNA, the CDR3 is TGTGCCAGCTCACCGCGGACTAGCGGGAGTAGCACAGATACGCAGTATTTT. Translation gives CASSPRTSGSSTDTQYF.

The rearrangement links TRBV4-3 to TRBJ1-6; D is unresolved. V lost 0 bases and J lost 10, with 7 bases in between. Germline loops: CDR1 LGHNA, CDR2 YSLEER. The CDR3 contains 13 residues. CDR3 coding DNA: TGCGCCAGCAGCCAAGATCCGAGATCACCCCTCCACTTT. Amino acid sequence: CASSQDPRSPLHF.

The rearrangement joins TRBV20-1 to TRBJ2-3; D gene unclear. Trimming stripped 1 base from V and 0 bases from J, with 20 bases between. The CDR3 length is 18 residues. Looked up from germline, CDR1 is DFQATT and CDR2 is SNEGSKA (reference sequence). CDR3 sequence: CSARVFYSRRGSTDTQYF. The CDR3 DNA is TGCAGTGCTAGAGTCTTTTATTCGCGTCGCGGTAGCACAGATACGCAGTATTTT.

The chain combines TRBV19 with TRBJ2-1, with 7 bases lining up with TRBD2. V lost 7 bases and J lost 3; bases outside the gene matches: 9. The CDR3 runs 15 residues. The germline CDR1 and CDR2 sequences are LNHDA and SQIVND (reference sequence). CDR3 DNA sequence: TGTGCCAGTACCATGGGGGGGATTCGCTACAATGAGCAGTTCTTC. Translated, it gives CASTMGGIRYNEQFF.

This clonotype was seen a few times. The chain links TRBV5-1 to TRBJ2-1, with 12 positions matching TRBD2. The junction had 12 bases not matched to a gene; V was cut back by 8 bases and J by 15 bases. Per germline, CDR1 SGHRS and CDR2 YFSETQ. This CDR3 is built from 13 residues. The CDR3 region is CARKTSGRFWRFF. CDR3 DNA sequence: TGCGCCAGGAAGACTAGCGGGAGATTCTGGAGGTTCTTC.

This clonotype was detected a few times. The CDR3 DNA is TGTGCCAGTAGGGGGGGACAGCTTAACACTGAAGCTTTCTTT. Protein product: CASRGGQLNTEAFF. The rearrangement joins TRBV19 to TRBJ1-1; TRBD1 matches at 7 bases. The CDR3 loop spans 14 amino acids. The germline CDR1 and CDR2 sequences are LNHDA and SQIVND (reference sequence). J lost 2 bases, V lost 6 bases, and 6 bases had no gene match. Looking up the rest from reference TRBV19 and TRBJ1-1 gives the full variable domain: DGGITQSPKYLFRKEGQNVTLSCEQNLNHDAMYWYRQDPGQGLRLIYYSQIVNDFQKGDIAEGYSVSREKKESFPLTVTSAQKNPTAFYLCASRGGQLNTEAFFGQGTRLTVV.

The chain combines TRBV6-8 with TRBJ1-4; unclear D gene. The CDR3 loop spans 15 amino acids. Trimming took 7 bases from V and 13 from J, leaving 25 bases between them. The germline V gene encodes CDR1 MNHGY and CDR2 SAAAGT. The DNA for the CDR3 is TGTGCCAGCAATACCCAGTTACCGCCGATGTCAGGACTGTTTTTT. Translated: CASNTQLPPMSGLFF.

This clonotype appeared a few times. CDR3 coding DNA: TGTGCCAGCAGTACCTCGGACAGTAACAAAAACATTCAGTACTTC. Amino acid sequence: CASSTSDSNKNIQYF. The chain carries TRBV6-6 and TRBJ2-4; the D gene is possibly TRBD1 (6 bases). The germline V and J ends were trimmed by 5 bases and 3 bases, with 14 bases remaining between them. This CDR3 comprises 15 residues. Germline CDR1 MNHNY, CDR2 SVGAGI (reference sequence).

This clonotype came up a few times. The rearrangement uses TRBV6-2 or TRBV6-3 and TRBJ1-1; D is unresolved. V dropped 1 base and J dropped 4 bases, with 4 bases sitting between them. This CDR3 is built from 12 residues. CDR1 MNHEY and CDR2 SVGEGT come from the germline V gene. This chain's CDR3 is CASSYFSTEAFF. In DNA, the CDR3 is TGTGCCAGCAGTTACTTCAGCACTGAAGCTTTCTTT.

The rearrangement joins TRBV6-8 to TRBJ2-2; D unresolved. Germline values: CDR1 MNHGY, CDR2 SAAAGT. CDR3 length: 16 residues. V lost 4 bases, J lost 6 bases, and 18 bases lay in between. CDR3 sequence (DNA): TGTGCCAGCAGTTTTTCTTGGCGGTTGGCGGCCGGGGAGCTGTTTTTT. This codes for CASSFSWRLAAGELFF.

The V and J genes are TRBV7-2 and TRBJ1-2; the D gene is possibly TRBD1 (6 bases). The V end lost 0 bases, the J end lost 7 bases, and 21 bases lay between the germline ends. Germline CDR1 is SGHTA and CDR2 is FQGNSA. The CDR3 totals 17 residues. The CDR3 DNA reads TGTGCCAGCAGCTTAGCCAAGACAGTACTAGAGGGGGGTGGCTACACCTTC. Encoded protein: CASSLAKTVLEGGGYTF. The full variable domain, rest sourced from reference TRBV7-2 and TRBJ1-2, is GAGVSQSPSNKVTEKGKDVELRCDPISGHTALYWYRQSLGQGLEFLIYFQGNSAPDKSGLPSDRFSAERTGGSVSTLTIQRTQQEDSAVYLCASSLAKTVLEGGGYTFGSGTRLTVV.

This clonotype appeared a few times. The J gene is TRBJ2-2, the V gene TRBV7-2; tentatively, D is TRBD1 or TRBD2 (7 bases each). The V gene's germline CDR1 is SGHTA and CDR2 FQGNSA. V dropped 4 bases and J dropped 7 bases, with 22 bases sitting between them. The CDR3 sequence is 17 residues long. The CDR3 DNA reads TGTGCCAGCAGCTCATGGAAAGGGGGCGGGAGCGGCGGGGAGCTGTTTTTT. It codes for CASSSWKGGGSGGELFF.

This clonotype appeared a few times. This sequence joins TRBV27 and TRBJ1-1; D unresolved. CDR1 and CDR2 from the germline V gene are MNHEY and SMNVEV (reference sequence). The V end lost 6 bases, the J end lost 6 bases, and 14 bases lay between the germline ends. This CDR3 is built from 13 residues. DNA of the CDR3: TGTGCCAGCAGACAGATCAATGGGCCTGAAGCTTTCTTT. Translated, it gives CASRQINGPEAFF.